A single T cell receptor beta chain is shown here with its context. Antigen unknown. The data originate from a study of T cell responses to AZD1222 COVID-19 vaccine. The CDR3 length is 12 residues. V was clipped by 4 bases and J by 1 base, with 8 bases between them. The germline V gene encodes CDR1 SQVTM and CDR2 ANQGSEA. General study findings and limits: Mostly white British, mostly female donors; authors suggested clonal diversity may be underestimated. Receipt of two AZD1222 doses was followed by a rise in Spike-specific TCR breadth and depth. Vaccine-associated CD4 TCRs spanned spike, dominant at 160-218 and 743-854.

The repertoire was sequenced with immunoSEQ multiplex PCR; TCRdb's copy has only in-frame clones and lacks some. The table has about 120,000 clones, 80% to 90% seen once. This chain joins TRBV29-1 and TRBJ2-7, with unresolved D. The sample consisted of peripheral blood, taken on day 0 of MenACWY control vaccination. This TCR came from an adult in good health. Here the CDR3 DNA reads TGCAGCGTTGCCGGGCAGTCCTACGAGCAGTACTTC. Residues: CSVAGQSYEQYF.